These T cell receptor beta chains were read from a single sample in a study of radiotherapy plus CTLA-4 blockade in lung cancer. TCRdb keeps only in-frame clones here, not all; method: immunoSEQ multiplex PCR. The repertoire holds about 98,000 clones, with roughly 80% as singletons. The starting material was peripheral blood, obtained from a patient treated with radiotherapy plus ipilimumab. Every receptor here comes from a human donor with non-small cell lung cancer who had a partial response to radiotherapy plus ipilimumab. CDR3s include the opening cysteine and the closing phenylalanine or tryptophan. A D gene is named only where the DNA matches it firmly. Clone size is not always given. Where it is, it says once, few, many or a class for expanded clones.

cdr3_length,clone_size,j_call,d_call,v_call,cdr3_aa,cdr3_nt
15,.,TRBJ2-3,.,TRBV29-1,CSVDPRLDGTDTQYF,TGCAGCGTTGACCCCCGACTAGACGGCACAGATACGCAGTATTTT
15,.,TRBJ2-3,TRBD2,TRBV7-2,CASSSGTSLTDTQYF,TGTGCCAGCAGCTCTGGGACTAGCCTCACAGATACGCAGTATTTT
12,few,TRBJ2-7,.,TRBV7-9,CASSPGGPEQYF,TGTGCCAGCAGCCCAGGAGGGCCCGAGCAGTACTTC
19,few,TRBJ2-1,TRBD1,TRBV27,CASSRYSTPGQGEVNEQFF,TGTGCCAGCAGTCGATACTCAACTCCGGGACAGGGAGAGGTCAATGAGCAGTTCTTC
11,.,TRBJ1-4,.,TRBV7-3,CASSSLEKLFF,TGTGCCAGCAGCTCGTTGGAAAAACTGTTTTTT
16,.,TRBJ2-1,TRBD2,TRBV6-1,CASSEGVGGEYNEQFF,TGTGCCAGCAGTGAAGGGGTGGGAGGGGAGTACAATGAGCAGTTCTTC
16,.,TRBJ2-3,TRBD2,TRBV10-3,CAISEGLAGQTDTQYF,TGTGCCATCAGTGAGGGGCTAGCGGGGCAAACAGATACGCAGTATTTT
15,.,TRBJ1-5,.,TRBV6-1,CASSASIPGGQPQHF,TGTGCCAGCAGTGCTTCGATCCCGGGGGGTCAGCCCCAGCATTTT
15,.,TRBJ1-5,TRBD1,TRBV9,CASSSSGQGNQPQHF,TGTGCCAGCAGCTCCTCGGGACAGGGGAATCAGCCCCAGCATTTT
16,.,TRBJ2-1,TRBD2,TRBV2,CASSTPGLATYNEQFF,TGTGCCAGCAGTACCCCGGGACTAGCAACCTACAATGAGCAGTTCTTC
15,.,TRBJ2-5,.,TRBV18,CASSPDRTFQETQYF,TGTGCCAGCTCACCGGACAGAACGTTCCAAGAGACCCAGTACTTC
14,.,TRBJ1-4,.,TRBV2,CASSVAIPMTGLFF,TGTGCCAGCAGTGTTGCCATACCGATGACGGGACTGTTTTTT
14,.,TRBJ2-7,TRBD1,TRBV6-5,CASSYDRGPYEQYF,TGTGCCAGCAGTTACGACAGGGGACCCTACGAGCAGTACTTC
18,.,TRBJ2-3,.,TRBV4-1,CASSQDPPQRLSTDTQYF,TGCGCCAGCAGCCAAGATCCCCCCCAGCGGTTGAGCACAGATACGCAGTATTTT
15,.,TRBJ2-5,.,TRBV25-1,CASSELVGPQETQYF,TGTGCCAGCAGTGAATTAGTGGGGCCTCAAGAGACCCAGTACTTC
14,.,TRBJ1-5,.,TRBV18,CASSQQGADQPQHF,TGTGCCAGCTCCCAGCAGGGCGCTGATCAGCCCCAGCATTTT
18,.,TRBJ2-5,TRBD2,TRBV5-1,CASSSGRLADARGETQYF,TGCGCCAGCAGCTCCGGGAGGCTAGCGGACGCTAGGGGAGAGACCCAGTACTTC
12,.,TRBJ2-7,TRBD2,TRBV30,CAWSGLDYEQYF,TGTGCCTGGAGCGGACTAGACTACGAGCAGTACTTC
13,.,TRBJ1-2,TRBD1,TRBV7-3,CASSLRQGGGYTF,TGTGCCAGCAGCTTACGACAGGGTGGCGGCTACACCTTC
12,.,TRBJ1-5,TRBD1,TRBV29-1,CSVGQGDQPQHF,TGCAGCGTCGGACAGGGGGATCAGCCCCAGCATTTT
15,.,TRBJ2-7,TRBD1,TRBV5-1,CASSPGQGGSYEQYF,TGCGCCAGCAGCCCCGGACAGGGGGGCTCCTACGAGCAGTACTTC
15,.,TRBJ2-7,TRBD1,TRBV4-1,CASSRGQGGRVEQYF,TGCGCCAGCAGCCGCGGACAGGGGGGTAGGGTCGAGCAGTACTTC
13,.,TRBJ2-7,.,TRBV6-5,CASRFGGDYEQYF,TGTGCCAGCAGATTCGGGGGAGATTACGAGCAGTACTTC
16,.,TRBJ2-1,TRBD2,TRBV5-1,CASSRTGTSGYNEQFF,TGCGCCAGCAGCCGCACCGGGACTAGCGGATACAATGAGCAGTTCTTC
16,.,TRBJ2-1,TRBD2,TRBV19,CASSIDGGSTSERQFF,TGTGCCAGTAGTATAGACGGCGGGAGTACATCAGAAAGGCAGTTCTTC
14,.,TRBJ2-7,TRBD1,TRBV7-2,CASSFRTGDYEQYF,TGTGCCAGCAGCTTCAGGACAGGGGACTACGAGCAGTACTTC
12,.,TRBJ2-2,.,TRBV2,CAKREESGELFF,TGTGCTAAAAGGGAGGAGTCCGGGGAGCTGTTTTTT